These 14 T cell receptor beta chains originate from one sample sequenced in a study of CXCR3-negative and CXCR3-positive naive CD8 T cells. Study-wide results and caveats: TRB CDR3s of CXCR3-positive naive cells were more hydrophobic than those of CXCR3-negative naive cells.

Their antigen targets remain unknown. Libraries were UMI-labeled 5' RACE TRB cDNA. TCRdb re-called the 5' RACE reads and catalogs CDR3 proteins one per entry, DNA excluded. The sample holds more than 80,000 distinct CDR3 sequences. The sample taken for sequencing was naive CXCR3+ CD8+ T cells from blood. Sample subset: CD45RO-CCR7+CD27+CD95- naive CD8+ T cells expressing CXCR3 (TNR3+). These receptors all stem from a human donor in good health. Some clones in this sample may be carry-over from other donors' samples.

The chain is built from TRBV7-9 and TRBJ1-1. CDR1 is SEHNR, CDR2 FQNEAQ, per germline (reference sequence). The CDR3 contains 16 residues. The CDR3 spells CASSLEGDGMNTEAFF.

The rearrangement joins TRBV7-6 to TRBJ1-1; without DNA, the TCRdb call of TRBD1 cannot be checked. This CDR3 contains 14 residues. Germline values: CDR1 SGHVS, CDR2 FNYEAQ. The CDR3 region is CASSLGPPGTEAFF.

The chain recombines TRBV29-1 with TRBJ1-2; lacking DNA, the TRBD1 call made by TCRdb goes unchecked. The germline V gene encodes CDR1 SQVTM and CDR2 ANQGSEA. The CDR3 extends over 14 amino acids. The CDR3 here is CSALQGPPRYGYTF.

The chain has TRBV2 and TRBJ2-1; TCRdb selects TRBD1, and the lack of DNA leaves this call unchecked. CDR1 is SNHLY and CDR2 is FYNNEI in the germline V gene. This CDR3 has 12 amino acids. CDR3 region: CASRPPGDEQFF.

The genes are TRBV7-9 and TRBJ1-5. There are 13 residues in the CDR3. CDR1 SEHNR and CDR2 FQNEAQ come from the germline V gene (reference sequence). CDR3 residues: CASSLDSNQPQHF.

The rearrangement uses TRBV12-3 or TRBV12-4 and TRBJ2-7; checking the TCRdb D call of TRBD1 is not possible without DNA. The CDR3 runs to 16 residues. The CDR3 is CASSLGQGEHLYEQYF.

The rearrangement uses TRBV29-1 and TRBJ2-5; the TRBD1 assignment by TCRdb is unverifiable without DNA. In germline, CDR1 is SQVTM, CDR2 ANQGSEA. The CDR3 is 14 amino acids. CDR3 residues: CSVEWDTNQETQYF.

The chain is built from TRBV29-1 and TRBJ2-2. Germline assignment: CDR1 SQVTM and CDR2 ANQGSEA. The CDR3 consists of 13 residues. CDR3 in amino acids: CSVVQSNTGELFF.

The chain combines TRBV6-2 or TRBV6-3 with TRBJ2-7; TCRdb outputs TRBD2, but without DNA this stays unchecked. The CDR3 contains 15 residues. Germline CDR1 MNHEY, CDR2 SVGEGT. CDR3 residues: CASIGGSSGAYEQYF.

The chain has TRBV5-5 and TRBJ2-7; TCRdb proposes TRBD1, but this gene call is untestable without DNA. This CDR3 has 15 residues. Germline values: CDR1 SGHKS, CDR2 YYEKEE (reference sequence). CDR3 in amino acids: CASSRTFSQNWEQYF.

The chain is built from TRBV4-1 and TRBJ2-7; TCRdb names TRBD1, which stays unverified in the absence of DNA. This CDR3 contains 18 residues. The germline V gene has CDR1 MGHRA and CDR2 YSYEKL. The CDR3 protein is CASSQDVLGTGSSYEQYF.

CDR3 region: CSARQAGIYGYTF. The chain has TRBV20-1 and TRBJ1-2. CDR1 and CDR2 from the germline V gene are DFQATT and SNEGSKA (reference sequence). This CDR3 is 13 amino acids long.

J is TRBJ1-4 and V is TRBV29-1. Germline assignment: CDR1 SQVTM and CDR2 ANQGSEA. The CDR3 is 13 residues long. The CDR3 is CSVEYGEGEKLFF.

The genes are TRBV5-1 and TRBJ1-1; with no DNA, the TCRdb D assignment of TRBD1 cannot be verified. From germline, CDR1 is SGHRS and CDR2 YFSETQ. This CDR3 has 14 residues. The CDR3 region is CASSLVPGTGEAFF.